The rows below give T cell receptor beta chains drawn from one sample of a study of tumor-infiltrating lymphocytes in oesophageal squamous cell carcinoma. MiXCR was run by TCRdb on the PCR reads, yielding one entry per CDR3 protein. The sample yields roughly 20,000 distinct CDR3 sequences, almost 40% seen once. Sequenced input: blood. The receptors were gathered from a male donor with esophageal squamous cell carcinoma. The CDR3 runs from the conserved cysteine through the conserved F or W. The D gene is left open where the match is weak. Where a row states a size, it is once, few, many or the class of an expanded clone; other rows omit it.

few	TRBJ2-2	NA	TRBV19	CASIPGHRPTGELFF	TGTGCCAGTATTCCGGGGCACAGACCCACCGGGGAGCTGTTTTTT
once	TRBJ2-5	NA	TRBV7-6	CASSPGPHGAQYF	TGTGCCAGCAGCCCCGGGCCTCACGGAGCCCAGTACTTC
few	TRBJ2-1	NA	TRBV7-2	CASTRSRTYEQFF	TGTGCCAGCACCCGATCAAGGACCTACGAGCAGTTCTTC
NA	TRBJ2-5	NA	TRBV7-6	CASSLDRTDYSATQYF	TGTGCCAGCAGCTTAGATAGGACGGATTACTCGGCGACCCAGTACTTC
few	TRBJ2-7	NA	TRBV20-1	CSAREASYGEQYF	TGCAGTGCTAGAGAGGCTAGCTACGGCGAGCAGTACTTC
many	TRBJ1-1	TRBD1	TRBV5-6	CASSLLTGGADTEAFF	TGTGCCAGCAGCTTGTTAACAGGGGGCGCGGACACTGAAGCTTTCTTT
NA	TRBJ2-1	NA	TRBV7-3	CASSLLGGTYNEQFF	TGTGCCAGCAGCTTGTTGGGTGGGACTTACAATGAGCAGTTCTTC
NA	TRBJ2-4	NA	TRBV7-6	CASSLCQTPKNIQYF	TGTGCCAGCAGCTTATGCCAGACCCCCAAAAACATTCAGTACTTC
NA	TRBJ2-3	TRBD1	TRBV6-5	CASSDRGQGDTQYF	TGTGCCAGCAGTGATCGCGGACAGGGAGATACGCAGTATTTT
few	TRBJ1-2	TRBD1	TRBV2	CASRPGDRANYGYTF	TGTGCCAGCAGGCCAGGGGACAGAGCTAACTATGGCTACACCTTC
many	TRBJ1-2	NA	TRBV5-1	CASSLNTGFDYGYTF	TGCGCCAGCAGCTTGAATACAGGGTTCGACTATGGCTACACCTTC
NA	TRBJ2-3	NA	TRBV5-1	CASSLGQRDTQYF	TGCGCCAGCAGCTTGGGCCAGCGGGATACGCAGTATTTT
NA	TRBJ2-1	TRBD2	TRBV27	CANRPGTIGFNEQFF	TGTGCCAACAGGCCCGGGACTATCGGGTTCAATGAGCAGTTCTTC
NA	TRBJ2-7	NA	TRBV7-9	CASSLGPEQYF	TGTGCCAGCAGCTTAGGTCCCGAGCAGTACTTC
medium-sized	TRBJ1-1	NA	TRBV7-2	CASSFYRMNTEAFF	TGTGCCAGCAGCTTTTACAGAATGAACACTGAAGCTTTCTTT
many	TRBJ2-1	NA	TRBV4-1	CASSRPRARTNNEQFF	TGCGCCAGCAGCCGACCTAGAGCCCGGACTAACAATGAGCAGTTCTTC
many	TRBJ2-7	NA	TRBV7-9	CASSAQGGLESHEQYF	TGTGCCAGCAGCGCACAGGGCGGGCTAGAGTCCCACGAGCAGTACTTC
NA	TRBJ1-5	NA	TRBV9	CASSPSLNQPQHF	TGTGCCAGCAGCCCCAGTCTTAATCAGCCCCAGCATTTT
NA	TRBJ2-7	TRBD1	TRBV10-1	CASSRDRGDEQYF	TGCGCCAGCAGCCGGGACAGGGGTGACGAGCAGTACTTC
medium-sized	TRBJ2-3	NA	TRBV7-9	CASSFDLVSTQYF	TGTGCCAGCAGCTTTGATTTGGTCTCTACGCAGTATTTT
NA	TRBJ1-5	TRBD1	TRBV7-3	CASSLSDRGNQPQHF	TGTGCCAGCAGCTTAAGTGACAGGGGCAATCAGCCCCAGCATTTT
NA	TRBJ2-5	NA	TRBV5-6	CASSLGAAPGETQYF	TGTGCCAGCAGCTTGGGGGCAGCCCCAGGGGAGACCCAGTACTTC
many	TRBJ2-7	TRBD2	TRBV6-1	CASSKVAGAYYEQYF	TGTGCCAGCAGTAAGGTAGCGGGGGCATACTACGAGCAGTACTTC
few	TRBJ2-2	NA	TRBV20-1	CSASPQNTGELFF	TGCAGTGCTAGTCCTCAGAACACCGGGGAGCTGTTTTTT
NA	TRBJ1-2	NA	TRBV5-3	CASSVPNGWGYTF	TGTGCCAGCAGTGTCCCCAACGGGTGGGGCTACACCTTC
few	TRBJ1-3	TRBD1	TRBV11-2	CASSRQGATGNTIYF	TGTGCCAGCAGCCGTCAGGGGGCGACTGGAAACACCATATATTTT
many	TRBJ1-6	NA	TRBV2	CASSETRNSPLHF	TGTGCCAGCAGTGAAACGCGCAATTCACCCCTCCACTTT
medium-sized	TRBJ2-7	NA	TRBV12-3/TRBV12-4	CASSLLYEQYF	TGTGCCAGCAGTTTACTCTACGAGCAGTACTTC
many	TRBJ2-3	TRBD2	TRBV6-1	CASRTSAPDTQYF	TGTGCCAGCAGGACTAGCGCCCCAGATACGCAGTATTTT
medium-sized	TRBJ2-5	TRBD2	TRBV6-6	CASSYSSSGRMGETQYF	TGTGCCAGCAGTTACTCGTCCAGCGGGAGGATGGGAGAGACCCAGTACTTC
many	TRBJ2-1	TRBD2	TRBV5-3	CASSAGGDVNEQFF	TGTGCCAGCAGTGCGGGGGGGGACGTCAATGAGCAGTTCTTC
NA	TRBJ2-1	NA	TRBV6-5	CASSQQGYEQFF	TGTGCCAGCAGTCAACAGGGTTACGAGCAGTTCTTC
NA	TRBJ2-1	NA	TRBV10-1	CASSESISTNEQFF	TGCGCCAGCAGTGAGTCGATCTCTACCAATGAGCAGTTCTTC
NA	TRBJ2-1	TRBD2	TRBV12-5	CASGSGLAGGYNEQFF	TGTGCTAGTGGTTCCGGACTAGCGGGAGGATACAATGAGCAGTTCTTC
many	TRBJ2-5	NA	TRBV19	CASSEGGETQYF	TGTGCCAGTAGTGAAGGTGGGGAGACCCAGTACTTC
few	TRBJ1-1	TRBD1	TRBV7-2	CASSSRGTANTEAFF	TGTGCCAGCAGCTCAAGGGGGACAGCGAACACTGAAGCTTTCTTT
NA	TRBJ2-5	NA	TRBV6-1	CASSDNYRRKPQETQYF	TGTGCCAGCAGTGATAATTATCGGAGAAAACCCCAAGAGACCCAGTACTTC
NA	TRBJ2-3	NA	TRBV16	CASSQSASNTDTQYF	TGTGCCAGCAGCCAATCTGCCAGCAACACAGATACGCAGTATTTT
once	TRBJ2-5	NA	TRBV14	CASSQYSPYQETQYF	TGTGCCAGCAGCCAATACAGTCCGTACCAAGAGACCCAGTACTTC
NA	TRBJ2-1	NA	TRBV7-3	CASSLLPQTNEQFF	TGTGCCAGCAGCTTACTCCCACAAACCAATGAGCAGTTCTTC
NA	TRBJ2-3	NA	TRBV5-4	CASSLFLGAGIVTQYF	TGTGCCAGCAGCTTGTTTCTTGGGGCAGGGATAGTTACGCAGTATTTT
many	TRBJ1-1	TRBD1	TRBV20-1	CSARAGQPEAFF	TGCAGTGCTAGAGCGGGACAGCCTGAAGCTTTCTTT
few	TRBJ2-3	NA	TRBV6-1	CASREGGQDTQYF	TGTGCCAGCAGGGAGGGGGGGCAAGATACGCAGTATTTT
many	TRBJ2-7	TRBD2	TRBV6-1	CASSTGLAGDEQYF	TGTGCCAGCAGCACGGGACTAGCGGGAGATGAGCAGTACTTC
many	TRBJ2-1	NA	TRBV2	CASRGVRAANHNEQFF	TGTGCCAGCAGGGGTGTGAGAGCGGCAAATCACAATGAGCAGTTCTTC
few	TRBJ2-3	NA	TRBV19	CASSIWQGRDTQYF	TGTGCCAGTAGTATTTGGCAGGGACGGGATACGCAGTATTTT
NA	TRBJ1-1	NA	TRBV7-8	CASSLTPWDGSEAFF	TGTGCCAGCAGCTTAACTCCATGGGACGGCAGTGAAGCTTTCTTT
medium-sized	TRBJ2-2	NA	TRBV7-6	CASSSRAKGEVNTGELFF	TGTGCCAGCAGCTCAAGGGCCAAAGGAGAGGTGAACACCGGGGAGCTGTTTTTT
few	TRBJ2-7	NA	TRBV14	CASSRGPTGYEQYF	TGTGCCAGCAGCCGTGGCCCCACCGGATACGAGCAGTACTTC
many	TRBJ1-1	TRBD1	TRBV11-2	CASRVRDRSSSEAFF	TGTGCCAGCAGGGTACGGGACAGGAGCTCATCGGAAGCTTTCTTT
many	TRBJ1-4	TRBD1	TRBV11-2	CASSLMIGQGNNEKLFF	TGTGCCAGCAGCTTAATGATCGGACAGGGGAATAATGAAAAACTGTTTTTT
many	TRBJ1-5	TRBD1	TRBV12-3/TRBV12-4	CASSLKTGGYSNQPQHF	TGTGCCAGCAGTCTAAAGACAGGGGGCTATAGCAATCAGCCCCAGCATTTT